This T cell receptor (beta chain) was profiled in a study of cytomegalovirus exposure and HLA in healthy donors. In this sample, this clone turned up a few times. The antigen is unknown. It was with 60 Vbeta and 13 Jbeta primers that the PCR ran. Profiling relied on immunoSEQ multiplex PCR, and the TCRdb table lists in-frame clones only, not all of them. The data show tens of thousands of clones, approximately 60% seen once. Findings and limits, study-wide: Reports indicate that TCR beta sequences accurately predicted the HLA-A and HLA-B alleles of most subjects.

The V and J ends lost 0 bases and 5 bases respectively, with 6 bases between them. Germline assignment: CDR1 SGHRS and CDR2 YFSETQ. This CDR3 is 12 amino acids long. This receptor was identified in a woman aged 50 to 60 in good health and CMV-seropositive. The chain uses TRBV5-1 and TRBJ2-7, with D maybe TRBD1 (5 bases). The material sequenced was PBMCs. The CDR3 loop is CASSLVGDEQYF. The CDR3 region has the DNA TGCGCCAGCAGCTTGGTAGGGGACGAGCAGTACTTC. The variable domain in full, with the rest retrieved from reference TRBV5-1 and TRBJ2-7, is KAGVTQTPRYLIKTRGQQVTLSCSPISGHRSVSWYQQTPGQGLQFLFEYFSETQRNKGNFPGRFSGRQFSNSRSEMNVSTLELGDSALYLCASSLVGDEQYFGPGTRLTVT.